This TCR beta chain emerged from a study of blood T cell repertoires in COVID-19. Study-level information: Sites in the United States, Italy and Spain provided acute and convalescent COVID-19 samples. In each case, the material was cDNA or gDNA derived from T cells, B-cell-depleted T cells, or PBMCs.

Between the trimmed V and J ends, which lost 9 bases and 0 bases, there was a span of 17 bases. The CDR3 is made up of 15 amino acids. CDR1 and CDR2 from the germline V gene are SNHLY and FYNNEI. Original handling: Nucleated cell counts were estimated from reference gene primer amplification. The assay was immunoSEQ multiplex PCR, and TCRdb's table has in-frame clones only and misses some. V and J calls plus clone size are reproduced from that table; the DNA served to infer D and trimming. The data hold 150,000 to 200,000 clones, with roughly nine tenths observed a single time. The sequencing input was peripheral blood. The genes are TRBV2 and TRBJ1-1; D is unresolved. The receptor was isolated from a young man with acute or convalescent COVID-19. CDR3 DNA: TGTGCCAGACTCCAGCCAGGCCCAATGAACACTGAAGCTTTCTTT. Protein product: CARLQPGPMNTEAFF.